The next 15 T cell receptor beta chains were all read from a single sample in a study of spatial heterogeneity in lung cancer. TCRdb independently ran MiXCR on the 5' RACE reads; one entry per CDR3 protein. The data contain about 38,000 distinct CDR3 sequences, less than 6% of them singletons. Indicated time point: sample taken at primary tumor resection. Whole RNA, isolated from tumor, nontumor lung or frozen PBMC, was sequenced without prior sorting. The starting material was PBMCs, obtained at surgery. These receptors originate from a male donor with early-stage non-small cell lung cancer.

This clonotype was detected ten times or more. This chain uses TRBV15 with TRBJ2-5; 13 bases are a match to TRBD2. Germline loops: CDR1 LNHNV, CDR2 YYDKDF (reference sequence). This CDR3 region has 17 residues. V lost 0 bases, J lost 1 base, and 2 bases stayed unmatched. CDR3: CATSRERLAGGQETQYF. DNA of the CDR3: TGTGCCACCAGCAGAGAACGACTAGCGGGGGGCCAAGAGACCCAGTACTTC.

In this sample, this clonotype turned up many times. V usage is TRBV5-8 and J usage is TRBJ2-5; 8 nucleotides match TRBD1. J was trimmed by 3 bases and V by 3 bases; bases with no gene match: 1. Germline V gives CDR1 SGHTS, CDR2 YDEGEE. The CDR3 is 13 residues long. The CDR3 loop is CASSSDREETQYF. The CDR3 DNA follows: TGTGCCAGCAGCTCGGACAGGGAAGAGACCCAGTACTTC. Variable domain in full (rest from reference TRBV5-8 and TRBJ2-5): EAGVTQSPTHLIKTRGQQATLRCSPISGHTSVYWYQQALGLGLQFLLWYDEGEERNRGNFPPRFSGRQFPNYSSELNVNALELEDSALYLCASSSDREETQYFGPGTRLLVL.

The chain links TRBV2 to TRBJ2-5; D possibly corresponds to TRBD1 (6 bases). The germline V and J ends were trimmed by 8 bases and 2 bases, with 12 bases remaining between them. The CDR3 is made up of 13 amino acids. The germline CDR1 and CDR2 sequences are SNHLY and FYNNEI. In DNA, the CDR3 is TGTGCCAGCTGCCTACAGGGACAAGAGACCCAGTACTTC. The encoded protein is CASCLQGQETQYF.

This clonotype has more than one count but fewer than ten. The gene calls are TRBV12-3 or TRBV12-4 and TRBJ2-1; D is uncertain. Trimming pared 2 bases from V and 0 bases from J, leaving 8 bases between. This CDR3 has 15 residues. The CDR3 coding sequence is TGTGCCAGCAGTTTACTCAGTTACTCCTACAATGAGCAGTTCTTC. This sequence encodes CASSLLSYSYNEQFF.

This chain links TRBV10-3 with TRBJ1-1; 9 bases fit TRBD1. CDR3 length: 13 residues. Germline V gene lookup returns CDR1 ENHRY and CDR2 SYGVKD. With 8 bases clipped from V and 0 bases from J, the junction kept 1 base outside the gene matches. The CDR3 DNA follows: TGTGCCATCGGGACAGGGATGAACACTGAAGCTTTCTTT. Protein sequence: CAIGTGMNTEAFF.

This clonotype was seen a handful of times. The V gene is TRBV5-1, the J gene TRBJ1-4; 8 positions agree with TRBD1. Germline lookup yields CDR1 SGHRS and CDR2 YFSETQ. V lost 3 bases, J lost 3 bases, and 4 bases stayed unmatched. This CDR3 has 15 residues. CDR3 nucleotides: TGCGCCAGCAGCTCCCTGACAGGGGCTAATGAAAAACTGTTTTTT. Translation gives CASSSLTGANEKLFF.

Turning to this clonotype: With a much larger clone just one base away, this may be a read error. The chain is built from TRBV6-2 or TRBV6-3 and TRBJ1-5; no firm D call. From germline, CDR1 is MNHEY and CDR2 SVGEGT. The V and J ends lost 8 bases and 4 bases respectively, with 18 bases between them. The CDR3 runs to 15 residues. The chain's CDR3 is CASGLGDYENQPQHF. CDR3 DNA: TGTGCCAGCGGTTTGGGCGACTACGAGAATCAGCCCCAGCATTTT.

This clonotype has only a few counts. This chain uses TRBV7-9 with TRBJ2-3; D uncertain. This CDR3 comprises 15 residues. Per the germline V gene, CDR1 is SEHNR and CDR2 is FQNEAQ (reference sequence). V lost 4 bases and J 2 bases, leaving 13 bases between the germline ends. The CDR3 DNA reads TGTGCCAGCAGCTACCCTGGGCCGTACACAGATACGCAGTATTTT. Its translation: CASSYPGPYTDTQYF.

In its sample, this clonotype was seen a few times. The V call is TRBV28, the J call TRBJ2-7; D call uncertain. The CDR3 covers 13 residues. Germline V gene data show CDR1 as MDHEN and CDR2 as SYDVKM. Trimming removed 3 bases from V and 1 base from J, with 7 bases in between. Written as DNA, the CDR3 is TGTGCCAGCAGTTTGGGCAGGTCCTACGAGCAGTACTTC. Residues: CASSLGRSYEQYF.

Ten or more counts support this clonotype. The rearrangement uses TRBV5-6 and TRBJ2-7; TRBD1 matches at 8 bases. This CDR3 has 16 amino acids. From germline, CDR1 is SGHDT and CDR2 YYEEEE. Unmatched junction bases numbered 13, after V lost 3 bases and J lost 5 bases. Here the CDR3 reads CASSWTGSGVGDEQYF. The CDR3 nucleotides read TGTGCCAGCAGCTGGACAGGGTCCGGGGTAGGTGACGAGCAGTACTTC.

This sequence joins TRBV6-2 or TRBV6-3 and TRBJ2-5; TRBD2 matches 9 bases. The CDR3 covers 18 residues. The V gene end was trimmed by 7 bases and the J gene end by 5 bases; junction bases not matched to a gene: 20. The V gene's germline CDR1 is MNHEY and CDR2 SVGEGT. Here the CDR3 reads CASTQGGASGVSTETQYF. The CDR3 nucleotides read TGTGCCAGCACCCAAGGTGGGGCTAGCGGGGTGTCCACGGAGACCCAGTACTTC.

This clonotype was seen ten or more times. The CDR3 here is CSFCQDRYTEAFF. The DNA of the CDR3 is TGCAGCTTTTGCCAGGACCGTTACACTGAAGCTTTCTTT. V usage is TRBV29-1 and J usage is TRBJ1-1; D remains unclear. The CDR3 runs 13 residues. Germline CDR1 is SQVTM and CDR2 is ANQGSEA. V dropped 8 bases and J dropped 3 bases, with 16 bases sitting between them.

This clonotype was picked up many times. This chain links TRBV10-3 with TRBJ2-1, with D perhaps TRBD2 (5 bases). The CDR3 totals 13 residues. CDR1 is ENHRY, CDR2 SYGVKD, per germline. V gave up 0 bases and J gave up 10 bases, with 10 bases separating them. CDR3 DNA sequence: TGTGCCATCAGTGAGTCGATGGACTTCGAGCAGTTCTTC. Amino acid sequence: CAISESMDFEQFF.

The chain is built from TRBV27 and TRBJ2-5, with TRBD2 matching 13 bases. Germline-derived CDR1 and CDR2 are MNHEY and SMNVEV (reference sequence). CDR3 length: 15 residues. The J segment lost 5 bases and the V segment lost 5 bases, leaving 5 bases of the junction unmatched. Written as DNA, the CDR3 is TGTGCCAGCAGTGGGGGGACTAGCGGGGTTGAGACCCAGTACTTC. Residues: CASSGGTSGVETQYF.

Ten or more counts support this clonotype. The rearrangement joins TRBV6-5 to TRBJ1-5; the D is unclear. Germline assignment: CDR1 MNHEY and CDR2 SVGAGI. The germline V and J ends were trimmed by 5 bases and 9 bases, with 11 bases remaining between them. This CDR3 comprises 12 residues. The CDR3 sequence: CASSQFGGPQHF. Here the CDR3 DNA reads TGTGCCAGCAGTCAGTTCGGAGGGCCCCAGCATTTT.